Below are 20 T cell receptor beta chains sequenced from a single sample in a study of T cells in Graves' hyperthyroidism and ophthalmopathy. Using RNA transcripts as the source, TCR beta CDR3 regions were amplified. TCR CDR3 underwent first-round RT-PCR with the HTBI primer set. MiXCR, applied by TCRdb to the multiplex PCR reads, yields one record per CDR3 protein. Of around 700,000 distinct CDR3 sequences listed, around 20% are singletons. The sequenced material came from blood. The source is a woman in her forties or fifties with Graves' hyperthyroidism that later progressed to Graves' ophthalmopathy.

The CDR3 DNA sequence: TGCGCCAGCAGCTTCTACAGGGTTCAAGAGACCCAGTACTTC. This sequence encodes CASSFYRVQETQYF. The V call is TRBV5-1, the J call TRBJ2-5; maybe TRBD1 (6 bases). CDR3 length: 14 residues. The germline CDR1 and CDR2 sequences are SGHRS and YFSETQ. The V end lost 2 bases, the J end lost 2 bases, and 10 bases lay between the germline ends. Full variable domain (missing parts from reference TRBV5-1 and TRBJ2-5): KAGVTQTPRYLIKTRGQQVTLSCSPISGHRSVSWYQQTPGQGLQFLFEYFSETQRNKGNFPGRFSGRQFSNSRSEMNVSTLELGDSALYLCASSFYRVQETQYFGPGTRLLVL.

This clonotype was counted between two and nine times. V and J are TRBV19 and TRBJ1-1; D gene ambiguous. From germline, CDR1 is LNHDA and CDR2 SQIVND (reference sequence). The V end lost 5 bases, the J end lost 0 bases, and 16 bases lay between the germline ends. This CDR3 region has 16 residues. CDR3 amino acids: CASSGNGKTVNTEAFF. CDR3 coding DNA: TGTGCCAGTAGTGGGAACGGGAAGACGGTGAACACTGAAGCTTTCTTT. Filled out from reference TRBV19 and TRBJ1-1, the complete variable domain reads DGGITQSPKYLFRKEGQNVTLSCEQNLNHDAMYWYRQDPGQGLRLIYYSQIVNDFQKGDIAEGYSVSREKKESFPLTVTSAQKNPTAFYLCASSGNGKTVNTEAFFGQGTRLTVV.

The DNA of the CDR3 is TGCAGTGCTACACCGGGGTCTAGCGGGGTAATCTCCTACGAGCAGTACTTC. Its protein product is CSATPGSSGVISYEQYF. The gene calls are TRBV20-1 and TRBJ2-7; TRBD2 matches at 9 bases. Germline lookup yields CDR1 DFQATT and CDR2 SNEGSKA (reference sequence). The CDR3 runs 17 residues. Trimming cost V 4 bases and J 0 bases; bases outside gene matches: 13.

The chain recombines TRBV4-1 with TRBJ1-5, with 7 bases identical to TRBD1. V lost 0 bases, J lost 7 bases, and 9 bases stayed unmatched. The V gene's germline CDR1 is MGHRA and CDR2 YSYEKL. The CDR3 spans 16 residues. CDR3 bases: TGCGCCAGCAGCCAAGAAGGAAGGCAACAGGGGCAGCCCCAGCATTTT. Its protein product is CASSQEGRQQGQPQHF.

The J gene is TRBJ2-1, the V gene TRBV7-9, with 7 positions matching TRBD2. The germline V gene has CDR1 SEHNR and CDR2 FQNEAQ (reference sequence). The CDR3 runs to 18 residues. Trimming cost V 1 base and J 4 bases; bases outside gene matches: 13. The CDR3 DNA reads TGTGCCAGCAGCTTAGAGGGGCGTTCCTCTAGCGGTTACAATGAGCAGTTCTTC. Protein: CASSLEGRSSSGYNEQFF.

In its sample, this clonotype was seen many times. The chain carries TRBV12-3 or TRBV12-4 and TRBJ1-1; D unresolved. The CDR3 has 12 residues. The ends were cut back, 8 bases at V and 0 bases at J, with 7 bases in the middle. The CDR3 reads CASLSLNTEAFF. CDR3 nucleotides: TGTGCCAGCCTCTCATTGAACACTGAAGCTTTCTTT.

This clonotype was seen a few times. The chain links TRBV15 to TRBJ2-5; either TRBD1 or TRBD2 may supply D (5 bases each). The CDR3 runs 14 residues. Germline V gene data show CDR1 as LNHNV and CDR2 as YYDKDF (reference sequence). V lost 5 bases to trimming and J lost 4 bases, with 14 bases between them. CDR3 DNA sequence: TGTGCCACCAGCCCTGGCCAGGGACGAGAGACCCAGTACTTC. This gives the protein CATSPGQGRETQYF. The full variable domain, with the rest looked up from reference TRBV15 and TRBJ2-5, is DAMVIQNPRYQVTQFGKPVTLSCSQTLNHNVMYWYQQKSSQAPKLLFHYYDKDFNNEADTPDNFQSRRPNTSFCFLDIRSPGLGDTAMYLCATSPGQGRETQYFGPGTRLLVL.

The table lists this clonotype with a few counts. V usage is TRBV19 and J usage is TRBJ2-5; TRBD1 aligns across 7 bases. The germline CDR1 and CDR2 sequences are LNHDA and SQIVND (reference sequence). Trimming at V came to 3 bases and at J to 3 bases, leaving 7 bases not matched to a gene. This CDR3 spans 15 amino acids. The CDR3 loop reads CASSIRQGREETQYF. CDR3 DNA: TGTGCCAGTAGTATCAGACAGGGTCGGGAAGAGACCCAGTACTTC.

This clonotype has ten or more counts. The V gene is TRBV27, the J gene TRBJ2-7; TRBD1 matches 11 bases. CDR3 length: 14 amino acids. Per the germline V gene, CDR1 is MNHEY and CDR2 is SMNVEV (reference sequence). After removal of 3 bases from V and 6 bases from J, the junction contained 4 bases not matched to a gene. Here the CDR3 reads CASSFRTGGIEQYF. CDR3 in DNA: TGTGCCAGCAGTTTCAGGACAGGGGGCATCGAGCAGTACTTC.

In this sample, this clonotype turned up many times. This chain links TRBV12-3 or TRBV12-4 with TRBJ1-5; TRBD1 aligns across 11 bases. Germline trimming cut 5 bases from V and 7 bases from J; bases unmatched to any gene: 7. The length of the CDR3 is 15 residues. The CDR3 here is CASSRTGGIKQPQHF. The CDR3 nucleotides read TGTGCCAGCAGTCGGACAGGGGGCATAAAACAGCCCCAGCATTTT.

This clonotype has ten or more counts. V usage is TRBV11-3 and J usage is TRBJ2-3; TRBD1 agrees at 8 bases. The trim removed 5 bases at V and 2 bases at J, leaving 12 bases unmatched. Germline V gives CDR1 SGHNT, CDR2 YENEEA. The CDR3 consists of 17 residues. The CDR3: CASSTSLAGGITDTQYF. The CDR3 nucleotides read TGTGCCAGCAGCACTTCCCTGGCAGGGGGCATCACAGATACGCAGTATTTT.

The chain carries TRBV7-3 and TRBJ1-1; D call uncertain. Germline V gene sequence: CDR1 SGHTA, CDR2 FQGTGA. The CDR3 runs to 14 residues. Trimming removed 3 bases at V and 1 base at J, with 9 bases between. CDR3 amino acids: CASSFRMGNTEAFF. In nucleotides, the CDR3 is TGTGCCAGCAGCTTTCGTATGGGGAACACTGAAGCTTTCTTT.

This clonotype has at least ten counts. This chain links TRBV20-1 with TRBJ2-3; no reliable D call. V gave up 2 bases and J gave up 3 bases, with 12 bases separating them. CDR3 length equals 14 residues. The germline V gene encodes CDR1 DFQATT and CDR2 SNEGSKA (reference sequence). The CDR3 coding sequence is TGCAGTGCTAGACTGCTTGGCGTGACAGATACGCAGTATTTT. The encoded protein is CSARLLGVTDTQYF.

This clonotype appeared many times. The rearrangement joins TRBV11-2 to TRBJ2-3, with D unclear. The CDR3 contains 12 residues. Trimming removed 2 bases at V and 6 bases at J, with 6 bases between. From germline, CDR1 is SGHAT and CDR2 FQNNGV. The CDR3 region has the DNA TGTGCCAGCAGCTTATTTTCCGATACGCAGTATTTT. Translating it yields CASSLFSDTQYF.

In its sample, this clonotype was seen many times. The J gene is TRBJ2-5, the V gene TRBV20-1; no reliable D call. Germline values: CDR1 DFQATT, CDR2 SNEGSKA (reference sequence). This CDR3 has 13 amino acids. V lost 5 bases and J 5 bases, leaving 15 bases between the germline ends. The CDR3 sequence is CSAHVVGSETQYF. CDR3 coding DNA: TGCAGTGCTCACGTGGTGGGGTCTGAGACCCAGTACTTC.

The genes are TRBV5-1 and TRBJ1-3, with a possible D match to TRBD1 (5 bases). The CDR3 totals 16 residues. Germline loops: CDR1 SGHRS, CDR2 YFSETQ. Trimming cost V 3 bases and J 4 bases, with 17 bases left between them. The CDR3 DNA reads TGCGCCAGCAGCTCCCGTTTAGGGGAAAGAGGAAACACCATATATTTT. Residues: CASSSRLGERGNTIYF.

This clonotype was detected many times. The chain joins TRBV12-3 or TRBV12-4 to TRBJ2-7; D is undetermined. The V and J ends lost 7 bases and 4 bases respectively, with 11 bases between them. The CDR3 spans 12 residues. The CDR3, as DNA: TGTGCCAGCACTAACAACGGATACGAGCAGTACTTC. It is translated as CASTNNGYEQYF.

The chain recombines TRBV19 with TRBJ2-2; 7 bases align to TRBD1. CDR3 length: 16 amino acids. Germline CDR1 and CDR2: LNHDA and SQIVND (reference sequence). Unmatched junction bases numbered 2, after V lost 1 base and J lost 0 bases. CDR3: CASSIATGPNTGELFF. In DNA, the CDR3 is TGTGCCAGTAGTATAGCGACAGGGCCGAACACCGGGGAGCTGTTTTTT.

The rearrangement joins TRBV19 to TRBJ1-5, with D perhaps matching TRBD1 (5 bases). The CDR3 covers 14 residues. The germline gives CDR1 LNHDA, CDR2 SQIVND (reference sequence). Trimming shortened V by 9 bases and J by 2 bases, and 14 bases separated the two germline ends. CDR3 loop: CASDGDVGNQPQHF. The CDR3 DNA reads as TGTGCCAGCGACGGGGACGTAGGCAATCAGCCCCAGCATTTT.

The chain combines TRBV7-2 with TRBJ2-5, with 9 bases lining up with TRBD2. In germline, CDR1 is SGHTA, CDR2 FQGNSA. Unmatched junction bases numbered 7, after V lost 1 base and J lost 7 bases. The length of the CDR3 is 15 residues. As DNA, the CDR3 is TGTGCCAGCAGCTTAGACGCTAGCGGGGAAGTGACCCAGTACTTC. Translating gives CASSLDASGEVTQYF.